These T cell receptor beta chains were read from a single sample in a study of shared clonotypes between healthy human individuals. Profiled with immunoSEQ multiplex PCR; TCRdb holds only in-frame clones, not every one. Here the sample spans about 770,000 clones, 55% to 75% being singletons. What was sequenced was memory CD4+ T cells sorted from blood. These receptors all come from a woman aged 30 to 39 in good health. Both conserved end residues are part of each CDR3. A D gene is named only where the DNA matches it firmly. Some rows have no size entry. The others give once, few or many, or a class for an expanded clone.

CDR3 DNA: TGTGCCAGCAGTGAATGGGACCACTATCGCTACACCTTC
CDR3 protein: CASSEWDHYRYTF
clone size: few
V gene: TRBV2
D gene: -
J gene: TRBJ1-2

CDR3 DNA: TGCGCCAGCAGCCGGACGGGGGAGACTGATACGCAGTATTTT
CDR3 protein: CASSRTGETDTQYF
clone size: once
V gene: TRBV5-1
D gene: -
J gene: TRBJ2-3

CDR3 DNA: TGTGCCAGCAGCTATAGTCATGGCACAGATACGCAGTATTTT
CDR3 protein: CASSYSHGTDTQYF
clone size: -
V gene: TRBV7-8
D gene: -
J gene: TRBJ2-3

CDR3 DNA: TGTGCCAGCAGCTTTGTACCCCCCGGGGAGCTGTTTTTT
CDR3 protein: CASSFVPPGELFF
clone size: -
V gene: TRBV7-6
D gene: -
J gene: TRBJ2-2

CDR3 DNA: TGTGCCAGCAGCTTAGTATCACTAGTCGGTAATGAGCAGTTCTTC
CDR3 protein: CASSLVSLVGNEQFF
clone size: -
V gene: TRBV7-2
D gene: -
J gene: TRBJ2-1

CDR3 DNA: TGTGCCAGCATCGGACAGCCCGGGGAGCTGTTTTTT
CDR3 protein: CASIGQPGELFF
clone size: once
V gene: TRBV25-1
D gene: -
J gene: TRBJ2-2

CDR3 DNA: TGTGCCAGCAGCCCTCCCGGGACAGGCAATGAGCAGTTCTTC
CDR3 protein: CASSPPGTGNEQFF
clone size: few
V gene: TRBV6-5
D gene: TRBD1
J gene: TRBJ2-1

CDR3 DNA: TGTGCTGCAAAGCGGGAGAGGCCCGGGGAGCTGTTTTTT
CDR3 protein: CAAKRERPGELFF
clone size: -
V gene: TRBV30
D gene: TRBD2
J gene: TRBJ2-2

CDR3 DNA: TGTGCCAGTAGTATCGGACCTCGAGGCACCTTC
CDR3 protein: CASSIGPRGTF
clone size: -
V gene: TRBV19
D gene: -
J gene: TRBJ1-2

CDR3 DNA: TGTGCCAGCAGCTTAGACGGAGGGGTTAGATATTTT
CDR3 protein: CASSLDGGVRYF
clone size: -
V gene: TRBV7-2
D gene: -
J gene: TRBJ1-3

CDR3 DNA: TGCGCCAGCAGCCAGGAAAGGTCTGGGGCCAACGTCCTGACTTTC
CDR3 protein: CASSQERSGANVLTF
clone size: -
V gene: TRBV4-1
D gene: -
J gene: TRBJ2-6

CDR3 DNA: TGTGCCAGCAGCCCCCCTCGTGGCAGGGGCCACGAGCAGTACTTC
CDR3 protein: CASSPPRGRGHEQYF
clone size: -
V gene: TRBV28
D gene: -
J gene: TRBJ2-7

CDR3 DNA: TGTGCCAGCAGCCCACAACCCGGCACATGGAATGAGCAGTTCTTC
CDR3 protein: CASSPQPGTWNEQFF
clone size: -
V gene: TRBV6-4
D gene: -
J gene: TRBJ2-1

CDR3 DNA: TGTGCCTCCCCTAGGCGGGGTTACGAGCAGTACTTC
CDR3 protein: CASPRRGYEQYF
clone size: many
V gene: TRBV30
D gene: -
J gene: TRBJ2-7

CDR3 DNA: TGTGCCAGCAGCTCTAGCTCGGACAGCTTAATCCCCTACGAGCAGTACTTC
CDR3 protein: CASSSSSDSLIPYEQYF
clone size: -
V gene: TRBV11-2
D gene: -
J gene: TRBJ2-7

CDR3 DNA: TGCGCCAGCAGCCCTCCGACAGGGACAGATACGCAGTATTTT
CDR3 protein: CASSPPTGTDTQYF
clone size: -
V gene: TRBV5-1
D gene: TRBD1
J gene: TRBJ2-3

CDR3 DNA: TGTGCCAGCAGTCCCCCGGGACGCCTCCAGGAGCAGTACTTC
CDR3 protein: CASSPPGRLQEQYF
clone size: -
V gene: TRBV28
D gene: -
J gene: TRBJ2-7

CDR3 DNA: TGTGCCAGCAGCATCAGACCGCCCGTTATTAATCCCCAGCATTTT
CDR3 protein: CASSIRPPVINPQHF
clone size: -
V gene: TRBV28
D gene: -
J gene: TRBJ1-5

CDR3 DNA: TGTGCCAGCAGTTTGAGCTATGGCTACACCTTC
CDR3 protein: CASSLSYGYTF
clone size: -
V gene: TRBV28
D gene: -
J gene: TRBJ1-2

CDR3 DNA: TGTGCCAGCAGCTTAGTGATCGCAGCGGGAGGGCCGAATGAGCAGTTCTTC
CDR3 protein: CASSLVIAAGGPNEQFF
clone size: once
V gene: TRBV7-6
D gene: TRBD2
J gene: TRBJ2-1

CDR3 DNA: TGTGCCAGCAGTTACATGCGGGCGGATACGCAGTATTTT
CDR3 protein: CASSYMRADTQYF
clone size: -
V gene: TRBV2
D gene: -
J gene: TRBJ2-3

CDR3 DNA: TGCGCCAGCAGCCGTAACTATGGCTACACCTTC
CDR3 protein: CASSRNYGYTF
clone size: -
V gene: TRBV5-1
D gene: -
J gene: TRBJ1-2

CDR3 DNA: TGTGCCAGCAGCCTTGGACAGGGTCCCGGTCTAGATGAGCAGTTCTTC
CDR3 protein: CASSLGQGPGLDEQFF
clone size: once
V gene: TRBV28
D gene: TRBD1
J gene: TRBJ2-1

CDR3 DNA: TGCGCCAGCAGAAGGGCAAGCTCCTACAATGAGCAGTTCTTC
CDR3 protein: CASRRASSYNEQFF
clone size: -
V gene: TRBV4-1
D gene: -
J gene: TRBJ2-1

CDR3 DNA: TGTGCCAGCAGCCCGCAGACAGGGGGCGGCGAGACCCAGTACTTC
CDR3 protein: CASSPQTGGGETQYF
clone size: -
V gene: TRBV7-7
D gene: TRBD1
J gene: TRBJ2-5

CDR3 DNA: TGTGCCAGCTCACCCAAGGACAGGGGGGGCAATGAGCAGTTCTTC
CDR3 protein: CASSPKDRGGNEQFF
clone size: few
V gene: TRBV18
D gene: TRBD1
J gene: TRBJ2-1

CDR3 DNA: TGTGCCAGCAGTGAGCTACAGGGGGATGGCTACACCTTC
CDR3 protein: CASSELQGDGYTF
clone size: few
V gene: TRBV6-1
D gene: TRBD1
J gene: TRBJ1-2

CDR3 DNA: TGCAGCGTGGGACTAGCGGGAGCCCTCCAAGAGACCCAGTACTTC
CDR3 protein: CSVGLAGALQETQYF
clone size: -
V gene: TRBV29-1
D gene: TRBD2
J gene: TRBJ2-5

CDR3 DNA: TGTGCCAGCAGCTTGGGAGGGAGATTCATCGGATCACACACCTTC
CDR3 protein: CASSLGGRFIGSHTF
clone size: -
V gene: TRBV5-4
D gene: -
J gene: TRBJ1-2

CDR3 DNA: TGTGCCTCCAGAGGTGGCCCCCGACAGGGGGAGACCCAGTACTTC
CDR3 protein: CASRGGPRQGETQYF
clone size: -
V gene: TRBV10-3
D gene: TRBD1
J gene: TRBJ2-5

CDR3 DNA: TGCGCCAGCAGCTCCGTCTCGGGGACTGAAGCTTTCTTT
CDR3 protein: CASSSVSGTEAFF
clone size: few
V gene: TRBV5-1
D gene: -
J gene: TRBJ1-1

CDR3 DNA: TGCGCCAGCAGCCAAGTTAGGAGTAGGGAGACCCAGTACTTC
CDR3 protein: CASSQVRSRETQYF
clone size: -
V gene: TRBV4-1
D gene: -
J gene: TRBJ2-5

CDR3 DNA: TGCAGTGCTACTATACAAACTGAAGCTTTCTTT
CDR3 protein: CSATIQTEAFF
clone size: -
V gene: TRBV20-1
D gene: -
J gene: TRBJ1-1

CDR3 DNA: TGTGCCAGCAGTTTTCCGTTGCGGGAGACCCAGTACTTC
CDR3 protein: CASSFPLRETQYF
clone size: -
V gene: TRBV28
D gene: -
J gene: TRBJ2-5

CDR3 DNA: TGTGCCTGGAGTAATACAGGGGGAACAGATACGCAGTATTTT
CDR3 protein: CAWSNTGGTDTQYF
clone size: -
V gene: TRBV30
D gene: TRBD1
J gene: TRBJ2-3

CDR3 DNA: TGCGCCAGCGGTGCTAGCGGGGGATACAATGAGCAGTTCTTC
CDR3 protein: CASGASGGYNEQFF
clone size: few
V gene: TRBV5-1
D gene: TRBD2
J gene: TRBJ2-1

CDR3 DNA: TGTGCCAGCAGTTACACCAGACTAGCCTCCTACGAGCAGTACTTC
CDR3 protein: CASSYTRLASYEQYF
clone size: -
V gene: TRBV6-5
D gene: TRBD2
J gene: TRBJ2-7

CDR3 DNA: TGTGCCAGCACCTCACGGGCTAGCCTGGGGGAGCTGTTTTTT
CDR3 protein: CASTSRASLGELFF
clone size: -
V gene: TRBV6-1
D gene: -
J gene: TRBJ2-2

CDR3 DNA: TGTGCCAGCAGCGCAAAGTTGGGAATAACTGGAGGAAACACCATATATTTT
CDR3 protein: CASSAKLGITGGNTIYF
clone size: -
V gene: TRBV21-1
D gene: -
J gene: TRBJ1-3

CDR3 DNA: TGTGCCAGCAACCCCATTCAGGACACAAATCAGCCCCAGCATTTT
CDR3 protein: CASNPIQDTNQPQHF
clone size: few
V gene: TRBV28
D gene: -
J gene: TRBJ1-5

CDR3 DNA: TGTGCCAGCAGCTTACTAGCGGGAGATGTCGGGGAGCTGTTTTTT
CDR3 protein: CASSLLAGDVGELFF
clone size: -
V gene: TRBV7-9
D gene: TRBD2
J gene: TRBJ2-2

CDR3 DNA: TGTGCCAGTAGTATATTGGAGGCCGGGTTTAGGCCCCAGCATTTT
CDR3 protein: CASSILEAGFRPQHF
clone size: -
V gene: TRBV19
D gene: -
J gene: TRBJ1-5

CDR3 DNA: TGTGCCAGCAGTGCCCCTGATGGGGACGTCTACAATGAGCAGTTCTTC
CDR3 protein: CASSAPDGDVYNEQFF
clone size: -
V gene: TRBV6-4
D gene: -
J gene: TRBJ2-1

CDR3 DNA: TGTGCCAGTAAGGGGGCCTCGGGTGCCGAGCAGTACTTC
CDR3 protein: CASKGASGAEQYF
clone size: once
V gene: TRBV2
D gene: TRBD1
J gene: TRBJ2-7

CDR3 DNA: TGTGCCAGCAGCCAAGGGCCAGGAAGGAACACTGAAGCTTTCTTT
CDR3 protein: CASSQGPGRNTEAFF
clone size: -
V gene: TRBV14
D gene: -
J gene: TRBJ1-1

CDR3 DNA: TGTGCCAGCAGTTTACAGACCAGGGTTCCGGGCAATCAGCCCCAGCATTTT
CDR3 protein: CASSLQTRVPGNQPQHF
clone size: many
V gene: TRBV28
D gene: -
J gene: TRBJ1-5

CDR3 DNA: TGTGCCTGGAGTGTAGGGGTGGCTCATGGGTACGAGCAGTACTTC
CDR3 protein: CAWSVGVAHGYEQYF
clone size: -
V gene: TRBV30
D gene: -
J gene: TRBJ2-7

CDR3 DNA: TGTGCCTGGGGGAGGGACCAGCACGAGCAGTACTTC
CDR3 protein: CAWGRDQHEQYF
clone size: -
V gene: TRBV30
D gene: TRBD2
J gene: TRBJ2-7

CDR3 DNA: TGTGCCAGCAGTCCCGTGGACAGGATGAAAGAGCAGTACTTC
CDR3 protein: CASSPVDRMKEQYF
clone size: -
V gene: TRBV9
D gene: TRBD1
J gene: TRBJ2-7

CDR3 DNA: TGTGTCAGAACCAAACCATGGGGAAATGAGCAGTTCTTC
CDR3 protein: CVRTKPWGNEQFF
clone size: few
V gene: TRBV7-5
D gene: -
J gene: TRBJ2-1

CDR3 DNA: TGTGCCAGCAGCTTAGTTCCTAGCACAGATACGCAGTATTTT
CDR3 protein: CASSLVPSTDTQYF
clone size: -
V gene: TRBV5-8
D gene: -
J gene: TRBJ2-3

CDR3 DNA: TGTGCCAGCAGCTTATGGGGGGGCGACACTGAAGCTTTCTTT
CDR3 protein: CASSLWGGDTEAFF
clone size: -
V gene: TRBV11-2
D gene: -
J gene: TRBJ1-1

CDR3 DNA: TGTGCCAGTAGTATAAGGGGATTAGGAAACATTCAGTACTTC
CDR3 protein: CASSIRGLGNIQYF
clone size: -
V gene: TRBV19
D gene: -
J gene: TRBJ2-4

CDR3 DNA: TGTGCCAGCACCACCTGGGGGGGTAAGGGATCGTACGAGCAGTACTTC
CDR3 protein: CASTTWGGKGSYEQYF
clone size: -
V gene: TRBV11-2
D gene: TRBD2
J gene: TRBJ2-7

CDR3 DNA: TGTGCCAGCAGCTTATCAGGGGTTGGTATTAGGGATACGCAGTATTTT
CDR3 protein: CASSLSGVGIRDTQYF
clone size: -
V gene: TRBV7-2
D gene: -
J gene: TRBJ2-3

CDR3 DNA: TGCGCCAGAAAGCTACCCGGGAAGGACTTC
CDR3 protein: CARKLPGKDF
clone size: few
V gene: TRBV4-1
D gene: -
J gene: TRBJ2-7

CDR3 DNA: TGCGCCAGCGCCCTAGCGACTAGCGGGACTGCAGATACGCAGTATTTT
CDR3 protein: CASALATSGTADTQYF
clone size: -
V gene: TRBV5-1
D gene: TRBD2
J gene: TRBJ2-3

CDR3 DNA: TGTGCCAGCAGTAGACAACTAAACTATGGCTACACCTTC
CDR3 protein: CASSRQLNYGYTF
clone size: -
V gene: TRBV6-1
D gene: -
J gene: TRBJ1-2

CDR3 DNA: TGCGCCAGCAGCAAGGAGGGTGCAGGGGCCCAAGAAAAACTGTTTTTT
CDR3 protein: CASSKEGAGAQEKLFF
clone size: -
V gene: TRBV5-1
D gene: -
J gene: TRBJ1-4